The 14 T cell receptor beta chains in this list originate from one sample, sequenced in a study of T-cell reconstitution after alpha-beta-depleted transplantation in children. Unique molecular identifiers featured in how the TCRbeta library was prepared. TCRdb fed the PCR reads into MiXCR, producing one record per CDR3 protein. The table records around 490,000 distinct CDR3 sequences, over 9.5% of them present only once. Sequences were derived from PBMCs, mostly from graft donor cells, sampled 180 days after TCRalphabeta/CD19-depleted stem cell transplant. The receptors shown here come from a female patient aged 2-10 years who had a stem cell transplant for aplastic anemia, so the T cells may come from the graft donor.

The V call is TRBV24-1, the J call TRBJ2-7; 8 bases map to TRBD2. The V gene end was trimmed by 4 bases and the J gene end by 1 base; junction bases not matched to a gene: 8. Germline V CDR1 and CDR2: KGHDR, SFDVKD. This CDR3 spans 16 amino acids. The CDR3 DNA reads TGTGCCACCAGTGACCCAAGCGGGAGCCGGTCCTACGAGCAGTACGTC. As protein: CATSDPSGSRSYEQYV.

J is TRBJ2-2 and V is TRBV5-8; no firm D call. The CDR3 has 14 amino acids. The V and J ends lost 0 bases and 7 bases respectively, with 10 bases between them. Germline CDR1 is SGHTS and CDR2 is YDEGEE. Written as DNA, the CDR3 is TGTGCCAGCAGCTTGGGAGGCTCCTACGGGGAGCTGTTTTTT. It yields the protein CASSLGGSYGELFF.

This clonotype was observed a handful of times. The CDR3 nucleotides are TGCAGTGCTAGAAAATCGGGAGTACGCGAGCAGTACTTC. It yields the protein CSARKSGVREQYF. The rearrangement joins TRBV20-1 to TRBJ2-7, with D tentatively TRBD2 (6 bases). CDR3 length: 13 amino acids. Trimming pared 2 bases from V and 6 bases from J, leaving 14 bases between. Germline CDR1 reads DFQATT; CDR2 reads SNEGSKA (reference sequence).

This clonotype showed up just a few times. The chain has TRBV5-5 and TRBJ2-7; D uncertain. Looked up from germline, CDR1 is SGHKS and CDR2 is YYEKEE (reference sequence). The length of the CDR3 is 18 residues. Trimming cost V 1 base and J 0 bases, with 20 bases left between them. Written as DNA, the CDR3 is TGTGCCAGCAGCTTGAATCACGAACCCAAATTTAGCTCCTACGAGCAGTACTTC. Translation gives CASSLNHEPKFSSYEQYF.

The rearrangement uses TRBV24-1 and TRBJ1-5; D may be TRBD1 (5 bases). Trimming stripped 3 bases from V and 2 bases from J, with 16 bases between. CDR1 KGHDR and CDR2 SFDVKD come from the germline V gene. The CDR3 has 17 residues. CDR3 in amino acids: CATSDAAGRGGNQPQHF. DNA of the CDR3: TGTGCCACCAGTGATGCGGCAGGGCGGGGAGGCAATCAGCCCCAGCATTTT.

V and J are TRBV24-1 and TRBJ1-5; D possibly corresponds to TRBD1 (6 bases). The length of the CDR3 is 17 residues. The germline CDR1 and CDR2 sequences are KGHDR and SFDVKD. V lost 3 bases and J 2 bases, leaving 16 bases between the germline ends. The CDR3 DNA reads TGTGCCACCAGTGATGCACCGGACAGAACGGGCAATCAGCCCCAGCATTTT. Translating gives CATSDAPDRTGNQPQHF.

The chain couples TRBV20-1 to TRBJ1-5, with no clear D. Trimming removed 3 bases from V and 4 bases from J, with 13 bases in between. Germline V gene sequence: CDR1 DFQATT, CDR2 SNEGSKA (reference sequence). This CDR3 is built from 14 residues. The chain's CDR3 is CSARVRSRNQPQHF. The CDR3 coding sequence is TGCAGTGCTAGGGTCAGGTCGCGTAATCAGCCCCAGCATTTT.

This clonotype showed up many times. CDR3 in amino acids: CASTLLGSGTDTQYF. The CDR3 DNA sequence: TGTGCCAGCACCCTTTTGGGATCTGGCACAGATACGCAGTATTTT. The chain links TRBV28 to TRBJ2-3; no clear D gene. Per germline, CDR1 MDHEN and CDR2 SYDVKM. The V end lost 7 bases, the J end lost 1 base, and 15 bases lay between the germline ends. The CDR3 extends over 15 amino acids.

This rearrangement joins TRBV20-1 to TRBJ2-7; a weak D match, TRBD2 (6 bases). The CDR3 sequence is 13 residues long. In germline, CDR1 is DFQATT, CDR2 SNEGSKA (reference sequence). CDR3 sequence: CGVREVRSGKQYF. The CDR3 nucleotides read TGCGGGGTTAGGGAGGTCCGTTCGGGTAAGCAGTACTTC.

The J gene is TRBJ2-5, the V gene TRBV4-3; no definite D call. V lost 0 bases and J 1 base, leaving 18 bases between the germline ends. The CDR3 totals 18 residues. The germline gives CDR1 LGHNA, CDR2 YSLEER. The CDR3: CASSQDIVEQKRQETQYF. In DNA form, the CDR3 reads TGCGCCAGCAGCCAAGATATAGTGGAGCAGAAGCGCCAAGAGACCCAGTACTTC.

A remark on this clonotype: This could be a read error, since a much larger clone is one nucleotide away. The chain is built from TRBV7-2 and TRBJ2-7; D is ambiguous. The V and J ends lost 5 bases and 0 bases respectively, with 11 bases between them. CDR1 SGHTA and CDR2 FQGNSA come from the germline V gene. The CDR3 runs to 14 residues. CDR3 in DNA: TGTGCCAGCAGCCTCCGGTTTGGCTCCTACGAGCAGTACTTC. Translating it yields CASSLRFGSYEQYF.

This clonotype has a handful of counts. The V and J genes are TRBV5-1 and TRBJ1-2, with D maybe TRBD1 (5 bases). The V end lost 2 bases, the J end lost 4 bases, and 15 bases lay between the germline ends. This CDR3 is 15 amino acids long. The germline V gene has CDR1 SGHRS and CDR2 YFSETQ. The CDR3 nucleotides read TGCGCCAGCAGCTTTGGAATTATTAGGGGCTATGGCTACACCTTC. Translating it yields CASSFGIIRGYGYTF.

This clonotype was recorded a few times. The chain employs TRBV4-2 and TRBJ2-7, with 9 bases identical to TRBD2. The CDR3 length is 15 residues. Germline trimming cut 0 bases from V and 5 bases from J; bases unmatched to any gene: 5. Germline-derived CDR1 and CDR2 are LGHNA and YNFKEQ. The CDR3 spells CASSQDLGTSNEQYF. For the CDR3, the DNA is TGTGCCAGCAGCCAAGACTTGGGGACTAGCAACGAGCAGTACTTC.

This clonotype was counted between two and nine times. This chain links TRBV28 with TRBJ2-7; 7 positions match TRBD1. The CDR3 has 14 amino acids. With V trimmed by 1 base and J by 2 bases, 2 bases remained unmatched. CDR1 is MDHEN and CDR2 is SYDVKM in the germline V gene. The CDR3: CASSLSDRAYEQYF. DNA for the CDR3: TGTGCCAGCAGTTTATCCGACAGGGCCTACGAGCAGTACTTC.